The sequence of this T cell receptor beta chain was determined in a study of beta chain features in type 1 diabetes. Study-level background: On cell yields, gender and age, patients and healthy donors were similar.

Every isolated RNA sample was fully reverse transcribed, so sequencing captured expressed TCRB transcripts. The protocol was immunoSEQ multiplex PCR, while the TCRdb copy is restricted to in-frame clones and leaves out a portion. The table lists under 250,000 clones, 11% to 15% of them singletons. This clone has a single count. No antigen is known for it. Notes on the study in general: In all four CD4+ subsets, TCRB CDR3 length was significantly, moderately reduced in type 1 diabetes. Equally in patients and controls, PCR might preferentially amplify shorter templates.

The CDR3 length is 18 residues. From germline, CDR1 is LNHDA and CDR2 SQIVND (reference sequence). V dropped 6 bases and J dropped 1; count of bases not matched to a gene: 10. One heparinised blood draw averaging about 116 mL was given by each donor. Using CD45RO/CCR7/CD25/CD127/CD95/CD27, CD4+ naive, central memory, regulatory and stem cell-like memory cells were sorted. The TCR comes from a man aged 25 to 40 with type 1 diabetes. The chain links TRBV19 to TRBJ2-6, with 9 nucleotides matching TRBD2. The specimen sequenced was naive CD4+ T cells from blood. The CDR3 sequence is CASSPPREGRSGANVLTF. In DNA, the CDR3 is TGTGCCAGTAGCCCTCCGCGGGAGGGAAGGTCTGGGGCCAACGTCCTGACTTTC. The full variable domain, completed using reference TRBV19 and TRBJ2-6, is DGGITQSPKYLFRKEGQNVTLSCEQNLNHDAMYWYRQDPGQGLRLIYYSQIVNDFQKGDIAEGYSVSREKKESFPLTVTSAQKNPTAFYLCASSPPREGRSGANVLTFGAGSRLTVL.